One sample yielded the 12 T cell receptor beta chains listed below, sequenced in a study of CD8+CD57+ T cells in acquired aplastic anemia. For sequencing, patients were chosen who had shown expansion of CD8+CD57+ cells by flow cytometry. Genomic DNA acted as the template from which TCR beta VDJ combination and CDR3 sequence profiling were carried out. TCRdb re-called the reads with MiXCR, one entry per CDR3 protein. The table shows about 120,000 distinct CDR3 sequences, with under 65% occurring only once. Source material: sorted CD4+, CD8+, or CD8+CD57+ T cells (not recorded which) from PBMCs. The receptors stem from a human donor with aplastic anemia.

In DNA, the CDR3 is TGTGCCAGCAGGGGACAGCCCCTTCAGCCCCAGCATTTT. Encoded protein: CASRGQPLQPQHF. The genes are TRBV2 and TRBJ1-5; 7 bases are shared with TRBD1. Looked up from germline, CDR1 is SNHLY and CDR2 is FYNNEI. This CDR3 contains 13 residues. Trimming at V came to 6 bases and at J to 6 bases, leaving 5 bases not matched to a gene.

This rearrangement joins TRBV7-8 to TRBJ1-2, with a tentative D call TRBD1 (5 bases). The CDR3 is 16 amino acids. Germline V gene lookup returns CDR1 SGHVS and CDR2 FQNEAQ. V was trimmed by 1 base and J by 10 bases, leaving 22 bases between them. DNA for the CDR3: TGTGCCAGCAGCTTAGACCTCAGAGGGCAGGGTGTAGACTACACCTTC. Translating gives CASSLDLRGQGVDYTF.

The rearrangement joins TRBV11-1 to TRBJ2-7; D not certain. Germline V gene lookup returns CDR1 SGHAT and CDR2 FQDESV (reference sequence). The V gene lost 6 bases and the J gene lost 2 bases, with 11 bases spanning the gap. The CDR3 covers 13 residues. CDR3 coding DNA: TGTGCCAGCAGGACGGTAAGCCCCTACGAGCAGTACTTC. Its translation: CASRTVSPYEQYF.

This sequence joins TRBV3-1 and TRBJ2-4; TRBD1 might be the D (6 bases). The CDR3 covers 15 residues. CDR1 is LGHDT and CDR2 is YNNKEL in the germline V gene (reference sequence). Deletions cut 0 bases from V and 5 bases from J, with 11 bases between. CDR3 loop: CASSQEVGQQNIQYF. The CDR3 nucleotides read TGTGCCAGCAGCCAAGAAGTAGGACAGCAAAACATTCAGTACTTC.

The J gene is TRBJ2-1, the V gene TRBV29-1, with no clear D. The CDR3 runs to 15 residues. CDR1 is SQVTM and CDR2 is ANQGSEA in the germline V gene. The V gene lost 3 bases and the J gene lost 0 bases, with 12 bases spanning the gap. The CDR3 loop reads CSVDPTPGSYNEQFF. As DNA, the CDR3 is TGCAGCGTTGATCCTACTCCCGGCTCCTACAATGAGCAGTTCTTC.

The count of this clonotype is one. The chain carries TRBV20-1 and TRBJ1-2, with D perhaps TRBD1 (6 bases). The CDR3 runs to 19 residues. The V gene lost 3 bases and the J gene lost 4 bases, with 30 bases spanning the gap. From germline, CDR1 is DFQATT and CDR2 SNEGSKA (reference sequence). CDR3 bases: TGCAGTGCTAGGTTAGGGAAAAGGGGGAGCAATCAGCCCCTCTATGGCTACACCTTC. Amino acid sequence: CSARLGKRGSNQPLYGYTF.

The V call is TRBV11-1, the J call TRBJ2-3; 10 bases align to TRBD2. V lost 1 base, J lost 2 bases, and 3 bases stayed unmatched. This CDR3 is built from 16 residues. Germline V lookup: CDR1 SGHAT, CDR2 FQDESV (reference sequence). The CDR3, as DNA: TGTGCCAGCAGCTTAGGGACTAGCGGAATCACAGATACGCAGTATTTT. Its translation: CASSLGTSGITDTQYF.

The chain couples TRBV27 to TRBJ2-7; TRBD2 aligns across 10 bases. The CDR3 is 13 amino acids. CDR1 is MNHEY, CDR2 SMNVEV, per germline (reference sequence). After removal of 4 bases from V and 7 bases from J, the junction contained 4 bases not matched to a gene. CDR3 amino acids: CASSSSGSYEQYF. CDR3 DNA: TGTGCCAGCAGTTCTAGCGGGAGTTATGAGCAGTACTTC.

Details on this clonotype: The junction does not match germline at one end; this may be a read error. The CDR3 spells CASSQDLGQAGDIQCF. As DNA, the CDR3 is TGCGCCAGCAGCCAAGATCTAGGACAGGCGGGGGACATTCAGTGCTTC. The chain is built from TRBV4-1 and TRBJ2-4; either TRBD1 or TRBD2 may supply D (7 bases each). In germline, CDR1 is MGHRA, CDR2 YSYEKL. CDR3 length equals 16 residues.

The V call is TRBV20-1, the J call TRBJ2-5; D assignment may be TRBD1 or TRBD2 (5 bases each). The CDR3 consists of 15 residues. Germline loops: CDR1 DFQATT, CDR2 SNEGSKA (reference sequence). V dropped 0 bases and J dropped 5 bases, with 16 bases sitting between them. For the CDR3, the DNA is TGCAGTGCTAGAGATCGGGGCAGCCTAGGGGAGACCCAGTACTTC. Its translation is CSARDRGSLGETQYF.

This clonotype has only a few counts. J is TRBJ2-7 and V is TRBV29-1; 8 bases agree with TRBD1. Trimming removed 6 bases from V and 2 bases from J; junction bases left unmatched: 6. The CDR3 length is 13 residues. Germline CDR1 and CDR2: SQVTM and ANQGSEA. This chain's CDR3 is CSVGQGDAYEQYF. CDR3 bases: TGCAGCGTCGGACAGGGAGATGCCTACGAGCAGTACTTC.

V is TRBV2 and J is TRBJ1-6; D is perhaps TRBD1 (6 bases). The CDR3 totals 14 residues. Germline CDR1 is SNHLY and CDR2 is FYNNEI. V was trimmed by 6 bases and J by 8 bases, leaving 14 bases between them. The CDR3: CASSASAGDSPLHF. CDR3 nucleotides: TGTGCCAGCAGCGCCTCGGCAGGGGATTCACCCCTCCACTTT. Full variable domain (rest looked up from reference TRBV2 and TRBJ1-6): EPEVTQTPSHQVTQMGQEVILRCVPISNHLYFYWYRQILGQKVEFLVSFYNNEISEKSEIFDDQFSVERPDGSNFTLKIRSTKLEDSAMYFCASSASAGDSPLHFGNGTRLTVT.